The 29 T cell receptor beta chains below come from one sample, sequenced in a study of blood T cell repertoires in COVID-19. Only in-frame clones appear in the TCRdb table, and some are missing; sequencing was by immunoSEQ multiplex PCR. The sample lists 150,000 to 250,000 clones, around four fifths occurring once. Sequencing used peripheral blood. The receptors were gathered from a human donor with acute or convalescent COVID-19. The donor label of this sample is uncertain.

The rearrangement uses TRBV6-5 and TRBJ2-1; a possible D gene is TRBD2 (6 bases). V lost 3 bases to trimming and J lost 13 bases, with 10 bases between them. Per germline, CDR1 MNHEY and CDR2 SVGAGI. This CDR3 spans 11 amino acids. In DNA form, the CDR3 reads TGTGCCAGCAGTTATTGGACTAATCAGTTCTTC. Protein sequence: CASSYWTNQFF.

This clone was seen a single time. The CDR3 reads CASRDSWGEQFF. CDR3 DNA sequence: TGTGCCAGCAGGGACTCCTGGGGTGAGCAGTTCTTC. The chain couples TRBV6-5 to TRBJ2-1; D is possibly TRBD2 (5 bases). This CDR3 contains 12 residues. Per the germline V gene, CDR1 is MNHEY and CDR2 is SVGAGI. V dropped 6 bases and J dropped 9 bases, with 12 bases sitting between them.

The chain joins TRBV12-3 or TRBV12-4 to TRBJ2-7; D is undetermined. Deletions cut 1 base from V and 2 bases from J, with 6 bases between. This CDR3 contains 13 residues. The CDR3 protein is CASSLGQTYEQYF. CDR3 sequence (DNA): TGTGCCAGCAGTTTAGGTCAGACCTACGAGCAGTACTTC.

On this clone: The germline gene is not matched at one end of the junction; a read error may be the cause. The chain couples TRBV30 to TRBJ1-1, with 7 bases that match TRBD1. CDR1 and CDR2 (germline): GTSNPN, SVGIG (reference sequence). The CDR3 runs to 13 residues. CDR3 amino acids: CAWSAPPGQRQTF. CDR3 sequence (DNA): TGTGCCTGGAGTGCCCCACCGGGACAGCGTCAAACCTTT.

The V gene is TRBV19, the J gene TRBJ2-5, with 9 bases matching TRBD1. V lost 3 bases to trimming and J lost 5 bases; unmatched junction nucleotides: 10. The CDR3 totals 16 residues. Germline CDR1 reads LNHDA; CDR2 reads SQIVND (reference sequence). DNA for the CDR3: TGTGCCAGTAGTATGTGGGGACAGGGCAAGAGGGAGACCCAGTACTTC. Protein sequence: CASSMWGQGKRETQYF.

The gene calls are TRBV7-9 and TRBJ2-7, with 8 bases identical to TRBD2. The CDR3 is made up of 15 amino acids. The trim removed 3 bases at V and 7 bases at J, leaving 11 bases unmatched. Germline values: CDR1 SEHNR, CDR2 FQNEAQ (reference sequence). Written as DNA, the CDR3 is TGTGCCAGCAGCTTCTTCGGAGCCGGGACTAGTGAGCAGTACTTC. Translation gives CASSFFGAGTSEQYF.

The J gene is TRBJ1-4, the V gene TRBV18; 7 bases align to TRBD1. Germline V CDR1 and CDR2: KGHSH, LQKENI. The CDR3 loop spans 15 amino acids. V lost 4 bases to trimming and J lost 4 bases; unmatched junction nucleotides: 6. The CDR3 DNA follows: TGTGCCAGCTCACTCGCCCGGGACAGTAATGAAAAACTGTTTTTT. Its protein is CASSLARDSNEKLFF.

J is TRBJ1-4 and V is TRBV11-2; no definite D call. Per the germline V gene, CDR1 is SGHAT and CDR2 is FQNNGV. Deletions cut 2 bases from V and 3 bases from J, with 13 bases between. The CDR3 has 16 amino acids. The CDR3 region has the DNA TGTGCCAGCAGCTTAAACGGACGCGGGTCTAATGAAAAACTGTTTTTT. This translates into CASSLNGRGSNEKLFF.

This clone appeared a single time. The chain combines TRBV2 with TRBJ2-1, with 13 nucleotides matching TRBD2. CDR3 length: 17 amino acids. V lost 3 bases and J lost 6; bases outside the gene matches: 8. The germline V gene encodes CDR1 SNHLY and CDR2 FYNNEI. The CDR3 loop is CASSDNFGTSGINEQFF. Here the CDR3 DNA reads TGTGCCAGCAGTGATAATTTTGGGACTAGCGGGATCAATGAGCAGTTCTTC.

CDR3 residues: CASSQGNPGVYGYTF. DNA of the CDR3: TGCGCCAGCAGCCAAGGGAACCCAGGGGTCTATGGCTACACCTTC. This chain uses TRBV4-1 with TRBJ1-2; D perhaps matches TRBD1 (6 bases). CDR3 length equals 15 residues. Germline CDR1 is MGHRA and CDR2 is YSYEKL. Trimming shortened V by 1 base and J by 4 bases, and 13 bases separated the two germline ends.

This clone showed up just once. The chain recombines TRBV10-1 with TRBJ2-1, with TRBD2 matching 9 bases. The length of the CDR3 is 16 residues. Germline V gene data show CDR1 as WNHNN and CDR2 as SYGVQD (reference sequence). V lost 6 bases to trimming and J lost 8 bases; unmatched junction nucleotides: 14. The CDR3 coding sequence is TGCGCCAGCAGGTTGGCCCTAGCGGGAATCAGGGATGAGCAGTTCTTC. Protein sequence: CASRLALAGIRDEQFF.

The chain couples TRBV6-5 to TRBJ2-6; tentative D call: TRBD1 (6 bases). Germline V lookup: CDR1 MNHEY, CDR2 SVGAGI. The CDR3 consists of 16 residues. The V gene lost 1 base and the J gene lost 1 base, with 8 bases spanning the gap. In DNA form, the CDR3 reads TGTGCCAGCAGTTACTACGGGACATCTGGGGCCAACGTCCTGACTTTC. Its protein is CASSYYGTSGANVLTF.

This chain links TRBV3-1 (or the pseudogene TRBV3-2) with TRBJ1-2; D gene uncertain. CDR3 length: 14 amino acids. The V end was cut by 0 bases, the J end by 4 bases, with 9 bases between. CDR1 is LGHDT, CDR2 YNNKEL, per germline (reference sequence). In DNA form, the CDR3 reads TGTGCCAGCAGCCAAGATCTGGGCAGCTATGGCTACACCTTC. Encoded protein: CASSQDLGSYGYTF.

The CDR3 here is CASSSPGGNEQFF. The CDR3 nucleotides are TGTGCCAGCAGTTCGCCAGGGGGCAATGAGCAGTTCTTC. The chain is built from TRBV28 and TRBJ2-1; the match to TRBD1 covers 7 bases. Germline V gene data show CDR1 as MDHEN and CDR2 as SYDVKM. Trimming at V came to 4 bases and at J to 6 bases, leaving 3 bases not matched to a gene. CDR3 length equals 13 residues.

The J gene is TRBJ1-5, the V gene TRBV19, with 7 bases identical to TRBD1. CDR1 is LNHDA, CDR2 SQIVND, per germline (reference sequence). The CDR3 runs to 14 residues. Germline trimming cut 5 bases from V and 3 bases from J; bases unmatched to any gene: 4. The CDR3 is CASSAQGVNQPQHF. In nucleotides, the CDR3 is TGTGCCAGTAGTGCCCAGGGGGTCAATCAGCCCCAGCATTTT.

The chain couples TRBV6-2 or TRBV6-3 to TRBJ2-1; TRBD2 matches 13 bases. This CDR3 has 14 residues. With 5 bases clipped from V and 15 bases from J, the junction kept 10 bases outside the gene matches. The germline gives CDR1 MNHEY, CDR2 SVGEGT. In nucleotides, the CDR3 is TGTGCCAGCAGTGGGAGGACTAGCGGGAGATCTGGGTTCTTC. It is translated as CASSGRTSGRSGFF.

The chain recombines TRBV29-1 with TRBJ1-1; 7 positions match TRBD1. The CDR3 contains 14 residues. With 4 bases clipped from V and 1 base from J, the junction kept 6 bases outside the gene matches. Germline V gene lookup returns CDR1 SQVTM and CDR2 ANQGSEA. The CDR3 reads CSVGKGAKNTEAFF. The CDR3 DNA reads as TGCAGCGTTGGGAAGGGGGCAAAGAACACTGAAGCTTTCTTT.

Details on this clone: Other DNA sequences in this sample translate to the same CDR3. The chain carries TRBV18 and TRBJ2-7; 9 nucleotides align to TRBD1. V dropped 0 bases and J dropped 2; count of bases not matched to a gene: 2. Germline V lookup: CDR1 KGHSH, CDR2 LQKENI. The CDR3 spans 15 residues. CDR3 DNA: TGTGCCAGCTCACCACCGGGACAGGGTACCTACGAGCAGTACTTC. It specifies CASSPPGQGTYEQYF.

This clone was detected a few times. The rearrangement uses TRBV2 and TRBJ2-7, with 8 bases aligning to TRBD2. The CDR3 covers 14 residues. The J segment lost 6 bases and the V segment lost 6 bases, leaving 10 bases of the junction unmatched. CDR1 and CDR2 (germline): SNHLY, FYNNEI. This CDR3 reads CASRTGTSTSEQYF. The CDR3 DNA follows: TGTGCCAGCAGGACCGGGACTAGTACCAGCGAGCAGTACTTC. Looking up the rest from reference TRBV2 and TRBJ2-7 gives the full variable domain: EPEVTQTPSHQVTQMGQEVILRCVPISNHLYFYWYRQILGQKVEFLVSFYNNEISEKSEIFDDQFSVERPDGSNFTLKIRSTKLEDSAMYFCASRTGTSTSEQYFGPGTRLTVT.

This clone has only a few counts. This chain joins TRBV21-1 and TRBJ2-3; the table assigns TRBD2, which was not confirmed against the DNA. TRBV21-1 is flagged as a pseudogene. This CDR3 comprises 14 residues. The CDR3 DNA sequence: TGTGCCAGCACCTGGGCGGGGCGCACAGATACGCAGTATTTT. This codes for CASTWAGRTDTQYF.

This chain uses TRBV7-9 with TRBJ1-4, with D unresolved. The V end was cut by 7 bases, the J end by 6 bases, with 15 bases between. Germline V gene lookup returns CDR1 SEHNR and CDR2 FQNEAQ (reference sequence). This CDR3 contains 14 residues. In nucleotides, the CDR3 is TGTGCCAGCACCCCCCGGGCCGGGGATGAAAAACTGTTTTTT. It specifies CASTPRAGDEKLFF.

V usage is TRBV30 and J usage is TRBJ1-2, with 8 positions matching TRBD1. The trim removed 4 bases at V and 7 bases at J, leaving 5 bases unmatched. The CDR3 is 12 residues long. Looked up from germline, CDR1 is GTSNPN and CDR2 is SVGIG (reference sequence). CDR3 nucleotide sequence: TGTGCCTGGACCCGGACAGGGTTTGGCTACACCTTC. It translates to CAWTRTGFGYTF.

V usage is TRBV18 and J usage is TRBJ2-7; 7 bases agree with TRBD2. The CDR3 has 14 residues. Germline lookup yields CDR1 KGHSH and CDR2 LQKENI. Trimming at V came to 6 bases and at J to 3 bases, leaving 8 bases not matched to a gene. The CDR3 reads CASSPGLVGYEQYF. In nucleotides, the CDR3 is TGTGCCAGCTCCCCAGGACTAGTAGGCTACGAGCAGTACTTC. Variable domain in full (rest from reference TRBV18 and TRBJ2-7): NAGVMQNPRHLVRRRGQEARLRCSPMKGHSHVYWYRQLPEEGLKFMVYLQKENIIDESGMPKERFSAEFPKEGPSILRIQQVVRGDSAAYFCASSPGLVGYEQYFGPGTRLTVT.

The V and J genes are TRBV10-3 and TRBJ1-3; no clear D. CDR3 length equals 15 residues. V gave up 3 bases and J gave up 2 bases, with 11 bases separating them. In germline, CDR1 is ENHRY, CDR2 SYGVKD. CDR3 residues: CAISDLTVTGNTIYF. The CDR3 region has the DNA TGTGCCATCAGTGATCTAACAGTTACTGGAAACACCATATATTTT.

CDR3 nucleotide sequence: TGTGCCAGTATCCCTACTGTAGCGGGGACGCAGTATTTT. Translating it yields CASIPTVAGTQYF. The chain links TRBV19 to TRBJ2-3; TRBD2 matches at 8 bases. CDR1 is LNHDA and CDR2 is SQIVND in the germline V gene (reference sequence). Trimming cost V 7 bases and J 9 bases; bases outside gene matches: 9. The CDR3 is made up of 13 amino acids.

DNA for the CDR3: TGTGCCAGCAGTATCACTAGCGGGCCGACCTACGAGCAGTACTTC. This sequence encodes CASSITSGPTYEQYF. The gene calls are TRBV6-5 and TRBJ2-7, with 9 bases fitting TRBD2. Per the germline V gene, CDR1 is MNHEY and CDR2 is SVGAGI. This CDR3 has 15 residues. Unmatched junction bases numbered 7, after V lost 5 bases and J lost 2 bases.

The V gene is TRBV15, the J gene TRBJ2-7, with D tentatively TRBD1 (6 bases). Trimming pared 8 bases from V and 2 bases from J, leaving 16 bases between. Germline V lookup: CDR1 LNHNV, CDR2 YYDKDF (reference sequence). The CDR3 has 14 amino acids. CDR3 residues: CATSPRTDPYEQYF. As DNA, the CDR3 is TGTGCCACCTCCCCTAGGACAGATCCCTACGAGCAGTACTTC.

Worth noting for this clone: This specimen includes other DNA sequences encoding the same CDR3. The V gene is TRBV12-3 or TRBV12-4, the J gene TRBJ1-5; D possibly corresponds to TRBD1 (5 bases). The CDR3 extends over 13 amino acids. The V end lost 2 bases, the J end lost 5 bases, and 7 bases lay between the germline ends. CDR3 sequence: CASSLQGDQPQHF. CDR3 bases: TGTGCCAGCAGTTTACAAGGGGATCAGCCCCAGCATTTT.

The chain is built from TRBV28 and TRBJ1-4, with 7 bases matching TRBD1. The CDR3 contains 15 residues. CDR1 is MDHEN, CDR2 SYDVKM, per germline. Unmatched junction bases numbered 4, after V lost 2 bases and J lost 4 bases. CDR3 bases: TGTGCCAGCAGTTTACGGACAGGACTTAATGAAAAACTGTTTTTT. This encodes CASSLRTGLNEKLFF.